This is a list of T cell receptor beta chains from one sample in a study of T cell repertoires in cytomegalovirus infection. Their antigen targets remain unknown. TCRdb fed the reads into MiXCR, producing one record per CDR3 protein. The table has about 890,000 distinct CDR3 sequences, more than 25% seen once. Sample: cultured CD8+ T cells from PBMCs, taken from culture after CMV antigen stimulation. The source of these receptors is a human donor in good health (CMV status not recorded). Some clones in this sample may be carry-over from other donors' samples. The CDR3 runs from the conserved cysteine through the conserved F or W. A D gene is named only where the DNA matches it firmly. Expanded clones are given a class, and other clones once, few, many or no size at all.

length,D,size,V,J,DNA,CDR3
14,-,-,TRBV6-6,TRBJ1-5,TGTGCCAGCGGGAGGGCGGATAGCAATCAGCCCCAGCATTTT,CASGRADSNQPQHF
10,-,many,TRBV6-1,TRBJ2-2,TGTGCCAGCAGTACCGGGGAGCTGTTTTTT,CASSTGELFF
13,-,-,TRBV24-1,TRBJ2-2,TGTGCCACCAGTGCACCTCGCACCGGGGAGCTGTTTTTT,CATSAPRTGELFF
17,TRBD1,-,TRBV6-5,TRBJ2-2,TGTGCCAGCAGTTCGGGACAGGGACTCATGCCTACCGGGGAGCTGTTTTTT,CASSSGQGLMPTGELFF
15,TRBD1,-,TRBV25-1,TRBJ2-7,TGTGCCAGCAGTGCTCGGACAGGCCCAACCTACGAGCAGTACTTC,CASSARTGPTYEQYF
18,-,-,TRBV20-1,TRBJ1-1,TGCAGTGCTTACCCGGTAGTCCAGACCGATCGTATGAACACTGAAGCTTTCTTT,CSAYPVVQTDRMNTEAFF
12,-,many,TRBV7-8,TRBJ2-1,TGTGCCAGCAGCTCAACCAGCAATGAGCAGTTCTTC,CASSSTSNEQFF
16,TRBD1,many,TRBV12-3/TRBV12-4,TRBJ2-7,TGTGCCAGCAGTTTCCTTGGGACAGGGTCTTTCTACGAGCAGTACTTC,CASSFLGTGSFYEQYF
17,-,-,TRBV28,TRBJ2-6,TGTGTCAGCAGGCTTACACGGGGGAGCTCTGGGGCCAACGTCCTGACTTTC,CVSRLTRGSSGANVLTF
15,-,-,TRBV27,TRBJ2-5,TGTGCCAGCAGTGCCTACGGGGGAGTCCAAGAGACCCAGTACTTC,CASSAYGGVQETQYF
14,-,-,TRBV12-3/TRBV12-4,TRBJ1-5,TGTGCCAGCAGCCCCGGACCGAAAGTGGTGCCCCAGCATTTT,CASSPGPKVVPQHF
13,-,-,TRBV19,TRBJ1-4,TGTGCCAGTAGTAGTAGAGTGGGAGAAAAACTGTTTTTT,CASSSRVGEKLFF
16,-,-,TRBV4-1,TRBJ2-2,TGCGCCAGCAGCCAAGTCAGCACCCGAACGACCGGGGAGCTGTTTTTT,CASSQVSTRTTGELFF
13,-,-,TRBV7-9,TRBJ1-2,TGTGCCAGCAGCTTAGCTGATGGGTATGGCTACACCTTC,CASSLADGYGYTF
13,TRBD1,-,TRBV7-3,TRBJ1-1,TGTGCCAGCAGCGAAGACAGGGCCGTTGAAGCTTTCTTT,CASSEDRAVEAFF
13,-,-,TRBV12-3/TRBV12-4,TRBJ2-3,TGTGCCAGCAGTTTAGGGTGGGCAGATACGCAGTATTTT,CASSLGWADTQYF
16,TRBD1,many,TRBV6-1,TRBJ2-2,TGTGCCAGCAGTGGCGACAGGGGAGGAGGCACCGGGGAGCTGTTTTTT,CASSGDRGGGTGELFF
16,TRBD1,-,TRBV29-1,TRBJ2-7,TGCAGCGTTGGGGGTGGGACAGGACAACCTTCCTACGAGCAGTACTTC,CSVGGGTGQPSYEQYF
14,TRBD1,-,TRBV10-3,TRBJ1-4,TGTGCCATCAAAGCAGGGGGCTTGGGTGAAAAACTGTTTTTT,CAIKAGGLGEKLFF
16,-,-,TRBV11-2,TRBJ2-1,TGTGCCAGCAGCCCAAAGGTTGGCCAGAAATACAATGAGCAGTTCTTC,CASSPKVGQKYNEQFF
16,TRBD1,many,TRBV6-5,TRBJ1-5,TGTGCCAGCAGTAGGACAGGGGGCAGGAGCAATCAGCCCCAGCATTTT,CASSRTGGRSNQPQHF
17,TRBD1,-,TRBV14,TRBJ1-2,TGTGCCAGCAGCCAAGACTGGACAGGGGCCGCGAGTGGGAGGTACACCTTC,CASSQDWTGAASGRYTF
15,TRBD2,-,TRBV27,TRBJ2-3,TGTGCCAGCAGTTTGGCTAGCGGGGTCACGGATACGCAGTATTTT,CASSLASGVTDTQYF
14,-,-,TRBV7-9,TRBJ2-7,TGTGTCAGCATCCAAGGGACGGCTACCTACGAGCAGTACTTC,CVSIQGTATYEQYF